These 17 T cell receptor beta chains originate from one sample sequenced in a study of monozygotic twins with inflammatory bowel disease. TCRdb re-called the 5' RACE reads and gives one entry per CDR3 protein, without DNA. In all, the sample yields 350,000 to 500,000 distinct CDR3 sequences. Sequenced input: blood. These receptors originate from a human donor with ulcerative colitis or Crohn's disease, or a healthy co-twin of an affected twin (not recorded which).

V and J are TRBV20-1 and TRBJ1-1; TCRdb gives TRBD1 as the D gene, but with no DNA this cannot be confirmed. Germline V gene data show CDR1 as DFQATT and CDR2 as SNEGSKA (reference sequence). The CDR3 runs to 13 residues. This CDR3 reads CSAPGGGRTEAFF.

V gene TRBV18 combines with J gene TRBJ1-5; TCRdb proposes TRBD1, but this gene call is untestable without DNA. CDR1 is KGHSH, CDR2 LQKENI, per germline. This CDR3 region has 17 residues. The CDR3 sequence: CASSTNFAGDSNQPQHF.

The chain recombines TRBV2 with TRBJ1-3. Germline CDR1 and CDR2: SNHLY and FYNNEI. The length of the CDR3 is 12 residues. The CDR3 loop is CASSESGNTIYF.

The CDR3 spells CASSQWESYEQYF. The rearrangement joins TRBV14 to TRBJ2-7. The CDR3 runs 13 residues. Germline CDR1 is SGHDN and CDR2 is FVKESK.

This chain joins TRBV25-1 and TRBJ1-1. CDR3 length: 13 residues. CDR1 and CDR2 (germline): MGHDK, SYGVNS. The CDR3 loop reads CASSNYMNTEAFF.

V gene TRBV5-6 combines with J gene TRBJ2-3. Germline-derived CDR1 and CDR2 are SGHDT and YYEEEE. The CDR3 sequence is 11 residues long. The CDR3 is CEARYTDTQYF.

The V gene is TRBV6-5, the J gene TRBJ1-2; TCRdb gives TRBD1 as the D gene, but with no DNA this cannot be confirmed. Germline lookup yields CDR1 MNHEY and CDR2 SVGAGI. The CDR3 consists of 15 residues. The CDR3 sequence: CASSYTPTVNYGYTF.

The CDR3 region is CAISNRQGPNSPLHF. This chain links TRBV10-3 with TRBJ1-6; TCRdb picks TRBD1, but there is no DNA to check that call. This CDR3 comprises 15 residues. The germline V gene has CDR1 ENHRY and CDR2 SYGVKD.

CDR3 amino acids: CASTRLAGSITGELFF. The genes are TRBV27 and TRBJ2-2; no DNA is available, so the TRBD2 call from TCRdb remains unchecked. The length of the CDR3 is 16 residues. From germline, CDR1 is MNHEY and CDR2 SMNVEV (reference sequence).

V gene TRBV5-1 combines with J gene TRBJ1-5. Germline lookup yields CDR1 SGHRS and CDR2 YFSETQ. CDR3 size: 13 residues. The CDR3 loop is CASSLGDGQPQHF.

The chain combines TRBV5-1 with TRBJ2-1; TCRdb lists TRBD2, though no DNA is available to test this call. CDR3 length: 13 residues. Germline CDR1 reads SGHRS; CDR2 reads YFSETQ. CDR3 protein: CASSPGTKSEQFF.

This chain connects TRBV7-9 to TRBJ1-1. Germline V gene sequence: CDR1 SEHNR, CDR2 FQNEAQ (reference sequence). The CDR3 spans 14 residues. The CDR3 protein is CASSLVAGLTEAFF. The whole variable domain, remainder taken from reference TRBV7-9 and TRBJ1-1, is DTGVSQNPRHKITKRGQNVTFRCDPISEHNRLYWYRQTLGQGPEFLTYFQNEAQLEKSRLLSDRFSAERPKGSFSTLEIQRTEQGDSAMYLCASSLVAGLTEAFFGQGTRLTVV.

This chain uses TRBV20-1 with TRBJ2-1. The CDR3 has 14 residues. Germline CDR1 and CDR2: DFQATT and SNEGSKA (reference sequence). The CDR3 is CSARQRHSYNEQFF.

This sequence joins TRBV5-1 and TRBJ2-2; there is no DNA to check the TCRdb D call of TRBD2. The CDR3 consists of 17 residues. The germline gives CDR1 SGHRS, CDR2 YFSETQ. This CDR3 is CASSLLAGGMNTGELFF.

The chain joins TRBV5-1 to TRBJ1-1; TCRdb's assignment of TRBD1 cannot be checked, as there is no DNA. This CDR3 region has 12 residues. The germline CDR1 and CDR2 sequences are SGHRS and YFSETQ. The CDR3 region is CASSPGLSEAFF.

The rearrangement uses TRBV3-1 and TRBJ2-1; TCRdb picks TRBD2, but there is no DNA to check that call. CDR3 size: 16 residues. Germline loops: CDR1 LGHDT, CDR2 YNNKEL (reference sequence). This CDR3 reads CASSQDVATSYNEQFF.

The V and J genes are TRBV20-1 and TRBJ1-4; the TCRdb call, TRBD1, lacks DNA for checking. CDR1 and CDR2 from the germline V gene are DFQATT and SNEGSKA (reference sequence). CDR3 size: 14 residues. CDR3 protein: CSARDSGGDEKLFF.